These T cell receptor beta chains were read from a single sample in a study of PD-1 blockade in classical Hodgkin lymphoma. TCRdb keeps only in-frame clones here, not all; method: immunoSEQ multiplex PCR. The sample includes 18,000 or so clones, approximately 83% of them seen just once. Sequenced material: CD4+ T cells from blood. All receptors come from a human donor with classical Hodgkin lymphoma. Both conserved end residues are part of each CDR3. Fields, in order: CDR3 length, V gene, clone size, D gene, J gene, CDR3 protein, CDR3 DNA. The D gene is left open where the match is weak. Some rows have no size entry. The others give once, few or many, or a class for an expanded clone.

16	TRBV6-6	NA	TRBD2	TRBJ2-1	CASSTPPGLASNEQFF	TGTGCCAGCAGCACTCCGCCGGGACTAGCGTCCAATGAGCAGTTCTTC
15	TRBV6-1	NA	TRBD1	TRBJ1-5	CASSERTGDNQPQHF	TGTGCCAGCAGTGAGAGGACAGGGGACAATCAGCCCCAGCATTTT
15	TRBV11-2	NA	NA	TRBJ2-5	CASSVQQGGQETQYF	TGTGCCAGCAGCGTCCAGCAGGGGGGCCAAGAGACCCAGTACTTC
16	TRBV11-3	NA	TRBD2	TRBJ2-1	CASSLGSSGTYNEQFF	TGTGCCAGCAGCTTAGGGAGTAGCGGGACCTACAATGAGCAGTTCTTC
13	TRBV11-3	few	NA	TRBJ1-1	CASSLGANTEAFF	TGTGCCAGCAGCTTAGGCGCGAACACTGAAGCTTTCTTT
15	TRBV7-2	NA	TRBD1	TRBJ1-5	CASSRDSTGSQPQHF	TGTGCCAGCAGCCGAGACTCGACAGGGTCTCAGCCCCAGCATTTT
16	TRBV19	few	TRBD1	TRBJ1-1	CASKDRGDWENTEAFF	TGTGCCAGTAAGGACAGGGGAGATTGGGAGAACACTGAAGCTTTCTTT
11	TRBV2	NA	NA	TRBJ1-1	CAEGGNTEAFF	TGTGCGGAGGGAGGGAACACTGAAGCTTTCTTT
13	TRBV6-1	few	TRBD1	TRBJ1-5	CACVQGASQPQHF	TGTGCCTGCGTCCAGGGGGCAAGTCAGCCCCAGCATTTT
17	TRBV7-9	NA	TRBD2	TRBJ2-1	CASSLVGGTSGLSKQFF	TGTGCCAGCAGCTTAGTCGGGGGGACTAGCGGGCTTAGTAAGCAGTTCTTC
15	TRBV5-4	NA	NA	TRBJ2-7	CASSLGGELNYEQYF	TGTGCCAGCAGCTTGGGGGGAGAACTCAACTACGAGCAGTACTTC
13	TRBV5-1	NA	NA	TRBJ2-5	CASSLLTQETQYF	TGCGCCAGCAGCTTGTTAACCCAAGAGACCCAGTACTTC
12	TRBV10-2	NA	NA	TRBJ2-7	CASRGQTYEQYF	TGCGCCAGCAGAGGGCAGACCTACGAGCAGTACTTC
14	TRBV11-1	NA	NA	TRBJ2-1	CASSLGRNINEQFF	TGTGCCAGCAGCTTAGGTAGGAATATCAATGAGCAGTTCTTC
17	TRBV19	NA	TRBD2	TRBJ2-7	CASNQGLAGAGSYEQYF	TGTGCCAGCAACCAGGGACTAGCGGGAGCAGGATCCTACGAGCAGTACTTC
14	TRBV11-3	NA	TRBD2	TRBJ2-1	CASSLSGSYNEQFF	TGTGCCAGCAGCCTTAGCGGGAGTTACAATGAGCAGTTCTTC
15	TRBV11-3	NA	NA	TRBJ2-1	CASSLVSELGNEQFF	TGTGCCAGCAGCTTAGTTAGCGAGCTAGGGAATGAGCAGTTCTTC
11	TRBV28	NA	NA	TRBJ2-7	CASSSGWEQYF	TGTGCCAGCAGCTCGGGTTGGGAGCAGTACTTC
14	TRBV19	NA	TRBD1	TRBJ2-7	CASSADRGAYEQYF	TGTGCCAGTAGTGCAGACAGGGGAGCCTACGAGCAGTACTTC
20	TRBV7-6	NA	TRBD2	TRBJ2-1	CASSPRTTSGVTSSYNEQFF	TGTGCCAGCAGCCCCCGAACGACTAGCGGGGTAACCAGCTCCTACAATGAGCAGTTCTTC
15	TRBV23-1	NA	TRBD1	TRBJ2-3	CASTRTGYPTDTQYF	TGCGCCAGCACACGGACAGGGTATCCCACAGATACGCAGTATTTT
16	TRBV6-6	NA	TRBD2	TRBJ2-3	CASSYPSGGSTDTQYF	TGTGCCAGCAGTTACCCTAGCGGGGGTAGCACAGATACGCAGTATTTT
13	TRBV6-5	few	NA	TRBJ1-2	CASSYRASYGYTF	TGTGCCAGCAGTTACCGTGCCAGCTATGGCTACACCTTC
14	TRBV28	NA	TRBD1	TRBJ2-7	CASSLGYRGYEQYF	TGTGCCAGCAGTTTAGGATACAGGGGCTACGAGCAGTACTTC
11	TRBV2	NA	NA	TRBJ2-3	CASSVTDTQYF	TGTGCCAGCAGTGTCACAGATACGCAGTATTTT
16	TRBV28	NA	TRBD2	TRBJ2-7	CASTGGSSTSSYEQYF	TGTGCCAGCACGGGAGGGTCCAGCACGAGCTCCTACGAGCAGTACTTC
14	TRBV5-1	NA	NA	TRBJ1-1	CASSLEVSNTEAFF	TGCGCCAGCAGCTTAGAGGTCTCAAACACTGAAGCTTTCTTT
18	TRBV28	NA	NA	TRBJ2-3	CASSLSTGLGTSTDTQYF	TGTGCCAGCAGTTTATCTACAGGGTTGGGAACGAGCACAGATACGCAGTATTTT
11	TRBV18	NA	NA	TRBJ2-7	CASSQGGEQYF	TGTGCCAGCTCACAGGGGGGCGAGCAGTACTTC
13	TRBV29-1	NA	TRBD2	TRBJ2-3	CSVVPSGRNTQYF	TGCAGCGTTGTCCCTAGCGGGAGGAATACGCAGTATTTT
13	TRBV18	NA	TRBD1	TRBJ1-2	CASSPPGGNGYTF	TGTGCCAGCTCACCACCAGGGGGCAATGGCTACACCTTC
12	TRBV6-6	NA	NA	TRBJ1-2	CASSSLGGGYTF	TGTGCCAGCAGTTCCCTGGGTGGTGGCTACACCTTC
12	TRBV6-6	NA	NA	TRBJ2-3	CASSHYTDTQYF	TGTGCCAGCAGTCATTACACAGATACGCAGTATTTT
15	TRBV5-1	NA	TRBD2	TRBJ2-3	CASSWAGGLTDTQYF	TGCGCCAGCAGCTGGGCGGGGGGTTTGACAGATACGCAGTATTTT
13	TRBV7-7	NA	NA	TRBJ2-1	CASSAPGTNEQFF	TGTGCTAGCAGCGCCCCGGGAACCAATGAGCAGTTCTTC
15	TRBV28	NA	NA	TRBJ1-5	CASSSPASVWQPQHF	TGTGCCAGCAGTTCCCCTGCGTCAGTCTGGCAGCCCCAGCATTTT
15	TRBV14	NA	NA	TRBJ1-2	CASSQDPPSGSGYTF	TGTGCCAGCAGCCAGGACCCCCCATCGGGCTCTGGCTACACCTTC
16	TRBV6-6	NA	NA	TRBJ1-1	CASKQPGGHMNTEAFF	TGTGCCAGCAAACAACCGGGGGGCCACATGAACACTGAAGCTTTCTTT
17	TRBV13	NA	TRBD1	TRBJ1-4	CASSARQGKASYEKLFF	TGTGCCAGCAGCGCTAGACAGGGGAAAGCTTCGTATGAAAAACTGTTTTTT
13	TRBV28	NA	NA	TRBJ1-2	CASSRRHGSGYTF	TGTGCCAGCAGTCGCCGACATGGCTCGGGCTACACCTTC
14	TRBV25-1	NA	NA	TRBJ1-5	CASSEWGNNQPQHF	TGTGCCAGCAGTGAATGGGGGAACAATCAGCCCCAGCATTTT
17	TRBV7-3	once	TRBD2	TRBJ2-5	CASSRGSSGRYQETQYF	TGTGCCAGCAGCCGGGGCTCTAGCGGGAGGTACCAAGAGACCCAGTACTTC
17	TRBV7-2	NA	TRBD1	TRBJ2-7	CASSLPLLRGRYYEQYF	TGTGCCAGCAGCTTACCCCTTTTAAGGGGGCGATACTACGAGCAGTACTTC
15	TRBV6-5	NA	NA	TRBJ2-1	CASSYSGVVYNEQFF	TGTGCCAGCAGTTACTCCGGGGTCGTTTACAATGAGCAGTTCTTC
13	TRBV2	NA	NA	TRBJ1-6	CASAGRGDSPLHF	TGTGCCTCGGCGGGTAGGGGTGATTCACCCCTCCACTTT
17	TRBV5-1	NA	TRBD1	TRBJ2-1	CASSGGQGAGSGNEQFF	TGCGCCAGCAGCGGGGGACAGGGGGCTGGGAGCGGCAATGAGCAGTTCTTC
17	TRBV12-5	NA	TRBD2	TRBJ2-2	CASGLVVAGGPVGELFF	TGTGCTAGTGGTTTGGTAGTAGCGGGAGGGCCGGTCGGGGAGCTGTTTTTT
16	TRBV5-4	NA	NA	TRBJ2-7	CASSSPGTAAPYEQYF	TGTGCCAGCAGCTCACCCGGGACCGCCGCACCCTACGAGCAGTACTTC
16	TRBV28	NA	TRBD2	TRBJ2-5	CASTRPGLAGSETQYF	TGTGCCAGCACCCGGCCGGGACTAGCGGGATCGGAGACCCAGTACTTC
13	TRBV15	NA	NA	TRBJ2-3	CATSRRGRDTQYF	TGTGCCACCAGCCGCAGGGGTCGAGATACGCAGTATTTT
14	TRBV5-6	NA	TRBD2	TRBJ2-7	CASSLGLAVGEQYF	TGTGCCAGCAGCTTGGGACTAGCAGTCGGCGAGCAGTACTTC
12	TRBV28	NA	NA	TRBJ2-5	CASSLLGGTQYF	TGTGCCAGCAGTTTATTGGGGGGGACCCAGTACTTC
16	TRBV5-1	NA	TRBD2	TRBJ2-1	CASSLAASGRADEQFF	TGCGCCAGCAGCTTGGCCGCTAGCGGGAGGGCAGATGAGCAGTTCTTC
13	TRBV28	NA	TRBD1	TRBJ2-7	CASSPTGGYEQYF	TGTGCCAGCAGTCCAACAGGGGGATACGAGCAGTACTTC
14	TRBV5-1	NA	TRBD1	TRBJ2-1	CASSMDRDGSEQFF	TGCGCCAGCAGCATGGACAGGGATGGGAGTGAGCAGTTCTTC
15	TRBV19	NA	NA	TRBJ2-7	CASSISSDNSYEQYF	TGTGCCAGTAGTATCTCGTCGGACAACTCCTACGAGCAGTACTTC
13	TRBV5-1	once	NA	TRBJ1-2	CASSLEGPGGYTF	TGCGCCAGCAGCCTGGAGGGTCCAGGCGGCTACACCTTC